This paragraph covers one T cell receptor beta chain sequence. What it binds is not known. The germline gives CDR1 GTSNPN, CDR2 SVGIG (reference sequence). V dropped 2 bases and J dropped 1 base, with 3 bases sitting between them. The CDR3 sequence is 12 residues long. This sample is part of a study of cytomegalovirus exposure and HLA in healthy donors. Study-level points and caveats: Among TCR beta chains of equal frequency, HLA-associated ones were more clonally expanded in a later analysis.

PCR amplification relied on 60 Vbeta primers (plus 13 Jbeta primers). Generated by immunoSEQ multiplex PCR, the TCRdb table keeps only in-frame clones and is missing some. This table has 150,000 to 200,000 clones, 85% to 90% appearing once. V is TRBV30 and J is TRBJ1-5; D is undetermined. The origin of this receptor is a woman aged 18-29 years in good health and CMV-seronegative. Sequencing input: PBMCs. DNA for the CDR3: TGTGCCTGGAGTCAGAGCAATCAGCCCCAGCATTTT. It specifies CAWSQSNQPQHF.